Below are 24 T cell receptor beta chains sequenced from a single sample in a study of metastatic and nonmetastatic thyroid tumors. Every patient was untreated before thyroid surgery. With MiXCR, TCRdb called clones anew from the PCR reads. The data contain 35,000 to 45,000 clones, more than 20% of them singletons. Sequenced: blood. The receptor source for this set is a female donor with papillary thyroid cancer or a benign thyroid nodule (not recorded which). Some clones in this sample may be carry-over from other donors' samples.

The chain is built from TRBV5-1 and TRBJ2-3, with D perhaps assigned TRBD1 or TRBD2 (6 bases each). The CDR3 covers 15 residues. Trimming took 4 bases from V and 7 from J, leaving 19 bases between them. CDR1 is SGHRS, CDR2 YFSETQ, per germline. The CDR3 DNA sequence: TGCGCCAGCAGCCCCCGGGCAGGAGGGACATATACGCAGTATTTT. Encoded protein: CASSPRAGGTYTQYF.

This clone is categorized as medium-sized (0.01 to 0.1%). The chain employs TRBV2 and TRBJ2-7; D is unclear. V lost 11 bases to trimming and J lost 2 bases, with 10 bases between them. Germline CDR1 and CDR2: SNHLY and FYNNEI. The CDR3 covers 11 residues. The chain's CDR3 is CASLRTYEQYF. Written as DNA, the CDR3 is TGTGCCTCCCTACGGACCTACGAGCAGTACTTC.

This clone was seen a handful of times. A much bigger clone sits one base away, suggesting this may be a read error. The J gene is TRBJ2-3, the V gene TRBV20-1; the D gene is possibly TRBD2 (5 bases). This CDR3 has 14 amino acids. The germline CDR1 and CDR2 sequences are DFQATT and SNEGSKA (reference sequence). DNA of the CDR3: TGCGGTGCCAAGGGAGATGTCAGCACAGATACGCAGTATTTT. Translating it yields CGAKGDVSTDTQYF.

The V and J genes are TRBV4-1 and TRBJ1-6; D not certain. The CDR3 sequence is 16 residues long. Trimming took off 4 bases at V and 0 bases at J, with 10 bases between the two ends. Germline V gene data show CDR1 as MGHRA and CDR2 as YSYEKL. The CDR3 region is CASSLTQSSYNSPLHF. CDR3 DNA sequence: TGCGCCAGCAGCCTCACTCAGAGCTCCTATAATTCACCCCTCCACTTT.

A word on this clone: One end of the junction varies from germline; a read error may be responsible. This chain joins TRBV6-2 or TRBV6-3 and TRBJ2-2, with a possible D match to TRBD1 (6 bases). Germline V CDR1 and CDR2: MNHEY, SVGEGT. The CDR3 is 14 amino acids. The CDR3 region is CASKRPRDTGELFF. The CDR3 region has the DNA TGTGCCAGCAAAAGGCCTAGGGACACCGGGGAGCTGTTTTTC.

This clone was observed at least ten times. The chain joins TRBV5-1 to TRBJ2-3, with TRBD2 matching 7 bases. Trimming cost V 3 bases and J 4 bases; bases outside gene matches: 14. Germline CDR1 and CDR2: SGHRS and YFSETQ. The CDR3 extends over 17 amino acids. This chain's CDR3 is CASSSARGGRDADTQYF. The CDR3 DNA sequence: TGCGCCAGCAGCTCGGCACGGGGCGGGAGAGACGCAGATACGCAGTATTTT.

The chain is built from TRBV20-1 and TRBJ2-1; D is ambiguous. Germline V CDR1 and CDR2: DFQATT, SNEGSKA (reference sequence). This CDR3 contains 16 residues. Deletions cut 5 bases from V and 2 bases from J, with 19 bases between. The CDR3 region is CSAPAAARGTYNEQFF. The CDR3 DNA reads as TGCAGTGCTCCTGCGGCAGCGCGAGGTACCTACAATGAGCAGTTCTTC.

At least ten counts were recorded for this clone. The chain is built from TRBV9 and TRBJ2-2; 7 bases are shared with TRBD2. J was trimmed by 0 bases and V by 2 bases; bases with no gene match: 4. CDR1 and CDR2 from the germline V gene are SGDLS and YYNGEE. The length of the CDR3 is 16 residues. The CDR3 sequence: CASSVASGPNTGELFF. The CDR3 bases are TGTGCCAGCAGCGTGGCTAGCGGACCGAACACCGGGGAGCTGTTTTTT.

This clone has at least ten counts. V usage is TRBV20-1 and J usage is TRBJ2-3; TRBD2 agrees at 12 bases. CDR1 is DFQATT, CDR2 SNEGSKA, per germline (reference sequence). The CDR3 is 19 amino acids. The V segment lost 1 base and the J segment 0 bases; nucleotides outside the gene matches: 11. The CDR3 here is CSARVSPLAGGGSTDTQYF. Written as DNA, the CDR3 is TGCAGTGCTAGAGTTTCGCCCCTAGCGGGAGGGGGAAGCACAGATACGCAGTATTTT.

This clone was seen ten or more times. The genes are TRBV2 and TRBJ2-7; TRBD2 might be the D (5 bases). This CDR3 has 12 residues. The V gene lost 6 bases and the J gene lost 6 bases, with 12 bases spanning the gap. The germline gives CDR1 SNHLY, CDR2 FYNNEI. The CDR3 bases are TGTGCCAGCAGGCCGACTAATTCCGAGCAGTACTTC. This encodes CASRPTNSEQYF.

This clone has at least ten counts. Other nucleotide sequences in the sample specify the same CDR3. The chain employs TRBV20-1 and TRBJ1-2, with D unresolved. This CDR3 comprises 12 residues. Trimming took off 6 bases at V and 1 base at J, with 9 bases between the two ends. Germline V gives CDR1 DFQATT, CDR2 SNEGSKA (reference sequence). The CDR3 loop reads CSAAHSNYGYTF. Here the CDR3 DNA reads TGCAGTGCAGCTCACAGTAACTATGGCTACACCTTC.

This chain uses TRBV6-1 with TRBJ1-5, with a tentative D call TRBD1 (6 bases). This CDR3 contains 14 residues. Germline CDR1 is MNHNS and CDR2 is SASEGT. V was trimmed by 7 bases and J by 4 bases, leaving 14 bases between them. The CDR3 nucleotides read TGTGCCAGCAAAGGATGGGACACAAATCAGCCCCAGCATTTT. As protein: CASKGWDTNQPQHF.

This clone has at least ten counts. A much larger clone differs from this one at a single base, so this may be a read error. The CDR3 nucleotides are TGTGCCGGCAAGCGGGGGAGCTCTGGAAACACCATATATTTT. Encoded protein: CAGKRGSSGNTIYF. V gene TRBV6-1 combines with J gene TRBJ1-3, with D tentatively TRBD1 (5 bases). CDR1 is MNHNS and CDR2 is SASEGT in the germline V gene. Between the trimmed V and J ends, which lost 11 bases and 0 bases, there was a span of 14 bases. The CDR3 contains 14 residues.

This clone counts as medium-sized. The rearrangement joins TRBV27 to TRBJ1-5; D is possibly TRBD1 (5 bases). Germline V gives CDR1 MNHEY, CDR2 SMNVEV (reference sequence). V lost 3 bases to trimming and J lost 7 bases, with 13 bases between them. The CDR3 sequence is 14 residues long. The CDR3 DNA is TGTGCCAGCAGTTTGTCAGGGAACGAGCAGCCCCAGCATTTT. Protein: CASSLSGNEQPQHF.

This clone has at least ten counts. The rearrangement uses TRBV28 and TRBJ2-3; 11 bases fit TRBD2. Trimming took 4 bases from V and 5 from J; bases not matched to a gene: 5. This CDR3 contains 15 residues. Germline V CDR1 and CDR2: MDHEN, SYDVKM. The CDR3 here is CASSSSGRTGDTQYF. CDR3 bases: TGTGCCAGCAGTTCTAGCGGGAGGACGGGAGATACGCAGTATTTT.

This clone was recorded at least ten times. V is TRBV20-1 and J is TRBJ2-5, with 8 bases identical to TRBD2. Germline assignment: CDR1 DFQATT and CDR2 SNEGSKA (reference sequence). CDR3 length: 15 residues. V was pared by 3 bases and J by 1 base, with 7 bases of the junction left unmatched. This CDR3 is CSASLGLAVQETQYF. The CDR3 DNA reads as TGCAGTGCTAGTTTAGGACTAGCAGTCCAAGAGACCCAGTACTTC.

The rearrangement joins TRBV4-3 to TRBJ1-2, with TRBD1 matching 7 bases. In germline, CDR1 is LGHNA, CDR2 YSLEER. CDR3 length equals 15 residues. Trimming cost V 0 bases and J 4 bases; bases outside gene matches: 5. The CDR3 reads CASSQDPDRVYGYTF. The DNA for the CDR3 is TGCGCCAGCAGCCAAGATCCCGACAGGGTCTATGGCTACACCTTC.

The gene calls are TRBV7-2 and TRBJ1-2; D gene unclear. V was cut by 5 bases and J by 6 bases, with 10 bases left in between. CDR3 length: 12 amino acids. Germline lookup yields CDR1 SGHTA and CDR2 FQGNSA. This CDR3 is CASSLYQNGYTF. In nucleotides, the CDR3 is TGTGCCAGCAGCCTCTATCAAAATGGCTACACCTTC.

This clone was seen repeatedly, ten times or more. J is TRBJ1-2 and V is TRBV20-1; 8 bases are shared with TRBD1. The germline V gene has CDR1 DFQATT and CDR2 SNEGSKA (reference sequence). This CDR3 region has 13 residues. The V and J ends lost 5 bases and 8 bases, in that order; junction bases with no gene match: 10. The DNA for the CDR3 is TGCAGTGCTCGACAGGGGACCCAGGGGGGCTACACCTTC. Protein sequence: CSARQGTQGGYTF.

The chain joins TRBV30 to TRBJ2-5; D unresolved. Trimming pared 4 bases from V and 1 base from J, leaving 10 bases between. Germline V CDR1 and CDR2: GTSNPN, SVGIG (reference sequence). The CDR3 is 13 amino acids. CDR3 DNA sequence: TGTGCCTGGAACCAGAACCTCCAAGAGACCCAGTACTTC. This codes for CAWNQNLQETQYF.

The sample holds many counts of this clone. J is TRBJ1-3 and V is TRBV14; D ambiguous. V lost 1 base, J lost 3 bases, and 10 bases lay in between. CDR3 size: 15 residues. CDR1 is SGHDN, CDR2 FVKESK, per germline. The CDR3 nucleotides read TGTGCCAGCAGCCAAGGACGGTACTATGGAAACACCATATATTTT. It encodes CASSQGRYYGNTIYF.

This clone has ten or more counts. This chain uses TRBV13 with TRBJ2-3; D gene ambiguous. There are 15 residues in the CDR3. Between the trimmed V and J ends, which lost 3 bases and 4 bases, there was a span of 14 bases. From germline, CDR1 is PRHDT and CDR2 FYEKMQ (reference sequence). The CDR3 DNA is TGTGCCAGCAGCTTGGCAGGTCCCTCCTCAGATACGCAGTATTTT. It is translated as CASSLAGPSSDTQYF.

This clone was seen at least ten times. The chain employs TRBV27 and TRBJ1-3, with a weak D call TRBD1 (5 bases). Trimming stripped 3 bases from V and 0 bases from J, with 12 bases between. The germline gives CDR1 MNHEY, CDR2 SMNVEV (reference sequence). The length of the CDR3 is 16 residues. The CDR3 DNA reads as TGTGCCAGCAGTTTTCGACAGCCGGACTCTGGAAACACCATATATTTT. It encodes CASSFRQPDSGNTIYF.

There are a few counts of this clone. In the same sample, other DNA sequences code for this CDR3. This chain joins TRBV14 and TRBJ2-3; D gene ambiguous. Per the germline V gene, CDR1 is SGHDN and CDR2 is FVKESK. Between the trimmed V and J ends, which lost 2 bases and 0 bases, there was a span of 15 bases. CDR3 length: 17 residues. The CDR3 reads CASSQLSGSASTDTQYF. In DNA form, the CDR3 reads TGTGCCAGCAGCCAACTTAGTGGGTCGGCTAGCACAGATACGCAGTATTTT.